These T cell receptor beta chains were read from a single sample in a study of control samples from healthy donors and cancer patients. TCRdb keeps only in-frame clones here, not all; method: immunoSEQ multiplex PCR. Here the sample spans 190,000 or so clones, 85% to 95% being singletons. The sequenced material came from blood. These receptors all come from a man aged 18 to 29 in good health. CDR3s include the opening cysteine and the closing phenylalanine or tryptophan. The D gene is left open where the match is weak. Clone size, where shown, is once, few, many, or a class for clones that have expanded.

v_call	clone_size	d_call	j_call	cdr3_aa	cdr3_nt
TRBV18	NA	NA	TRBJ1-4	CASSPPGAGEKLFF	TGTGCCAGCTCACCCCCAGGGGCTGGTGAAAAACTGTTTTTT
TRBV5-1	NA	NA	TRBJ2-7	CASSLEGRRQYF	TGCGCCAGCAGCTTGGAAGGAAGACGGCAGTACTTC
TRBV2	NA	TRBD1	TRBJ1-2	CASSEANQGAGYTF	TGTGCCAGCAGTGAAGCGAATCAGGGGGCCGGCTACACCTTC
TRBV10-1	once	NA	TRBJ1-1	CASSEASSNTEAFF	TGCGCCAGCAGTGAGGCCAGTTCGAACACTGAAGCTTTCTTT
TRBV30	NA	TRBD1	TRBJ2-2	CAWSVKGGVYTGELFF	TGTGCCTGGAGTGTAAAAGGGGGCGTTTACACCGGGGAGCTGTTTTTT
TRBV18	few	NA	TRBJ1-2	CASSPYSGLEGYTF	TGTGCCAGCTCACCATATTCAGGGCTTGAAGGCTACACCTTC
TRBV7-3	NA	TRBD1	TRBJ2-2	CASSLDGQAANTGELFF	TGTGCCAGCAGCTTAGATGGACAGGCGGCGAACACCGGGGAGCTGTTTTTT
TRBV9	NA	NA	TRBJ2-3	CASSAAGGPLGDTQYF	TGTGCCAGCAGCGCCGCTGGGGGACCCTTAGGAGATACGCAGTATTTT
TRBV18	NA	NA	TRBJ2-5	CASSLTGGEETQYF	TGTGCCAGCTCACTCACGGGGGGCGAAGAGACCCAGTACTTC
TRBV9	NA	NA	TRBJ1-5	CASSVDGYSNQPQHF	TGTGCCAGCAGCGTAGACGGTTATAGCAATCAGCCCCAGCATTTT
TRBV7-9	NA	TRBD2	TRBJ2-1	CASSLLAGGPNEQFF	TGTGCCAGCAGCTTACTAGCGGGGGGGCCGAATGAGCAGTTCTTC
TRBV25-1	NA	NA	TRBJ2-2	CASSESSGVAGELFF	TGTGCCAGCAGTGAATCCTCAGGGGTGGCCGGGGAGCTGTTTTTT
TRBV7-3	NA	NA	TRBJ2-7	CASSLKGRALGRSEQYF	TGTGCCAGCAGCTTAAAGGGCCGGGCCCTCGGAAGGAGCGAGCAGTACTTC
TRBV3-1/TRBV3-2	NA	NA	TRBJ2-7	CASSQEYRGAGETYEQYF	TGTGCCAGCAGCCAAGAATATCGAGGGGCGGGTGAAACCTACGAGCAGTACTTC
TRBV6-6	NA	TRBD1	TRBJ2-5	CASRPTGGQETQYF	TGTGCCAGCAGGCCTACAGGGGGCCAAGAGACCCAGTACTTC
TRBV18	NA	NA	TRBJ1-1	CASFPDRSTEAFF	TGTGCCAGCTTCCCAGACCGGTCAACTGAAGCTTTCTTT
TRBV5-5	NA	TRBD1	TRBJ2-7	CASSPGQGATYEQYF	TGTGCCAGCAGCCCCGGACAGGGAGCAACCTACGAGCAGTACTTC
TRBV7-3	NA	TRBD1	TRBJ1-1	CASSLGSGGDTEAFF	TGTGCCAGCAGCTTAGGTTCAGGGGGCGACACTGAAGCTTTCTTT
TRBV5-1	NA	NA	TRBJ2-2	CASSLTGWGTGELFF	TGCGCCAGCAGCTTGACAGGGTGGGGCACCGGGGAGCTGTTTTTT
TRBV10-1	NA	NA	TRBJ2-3	CASSESKRGQVTDTQYF	TGCGCCAGCAGTGAGTCGAAACGGGGCCAAGTCACAGATACGCAGTATTTT
TRBV3-1/TRBV3-2	NA	NA	TRBJ1-1	CASRQGFTEAFF	TGTGCCAGCAGACAGGGTTTCACTGAAGCTTTCTTT
TRBV6-2/TRBV6-3	NA	NA	TRBJ2-6	CASSYRTQVGTGANVLTF	TGTGCCAGCAGTTACCGGACGCAGGTGGGAACCGGGGCCAACGTCCTGACTTTC
TRBV21-1	NA	NA	TRBJ2-4	CASSKEGRPTGPSLAKNIQYF	TGTGCCAGCAGCAAAGAGGGGAGGCCGACAGGGCCTAGCCTAGCCAAAAACATTCAGTACTTC
TRBV27	NA	NA	TRBJ1-5	CASSLGRNQPQHF	TGTGCCAGCAGTTTAGGCCGCAACCAGCCCCAGCATTTT
TRBV11-3	NA	NA	TRBJ2-7	CASSLNSISYEQYF	TGTGCCAGCAGCTTAAACAGTATTTCCTACGAGCAGTACTTC
TRBV7-8	NA	TRBD1	TRBJ2-7	CASSMGQGYEQYF	TGTGCCAGCAGCATGGGACAGGGCTACGAGCAGTACTTC
TRBV19	once	TRBD1	TRBJ1-2	CASSIGGQGTRGYTF	TGTGCCAGTAGTATAGGGGGACAGGGGACGCGCGGCTACACCTTC
TRBV6-5	NA	NA	TRBJ1-6	CASSRALSYNSPLHF	TGTGCCAGCAGCCGAGCCCTCTCCTATAATTCACCCCTCCACTTT
TRBV21-1	NA	NA	TRBJ1-2	CASSKWNRGDYGYTF	TGTGCCAGCAGCAAATGGAACAGGGGGGACTATGGCTACACCTTC
TRBV25-1	NA	NA	TRBJ1-1	CATTAVGQGGSEAFF	TGTGCCACCACCGCGGTGGGGCAGGGAGGGAGTGAAGCTTTCTTT
TRBV5-4	NA	NA	TRBJ2-1	CASSRKDSSYNEQFF	TGTGCCAGCAGCAGGAAGGACAGCTCCTACAATGAGCAGTTCTTC
TRBV7-9	NA	NA	TRBJ2-7	CASSPAGGLVQYF	TGTGCCAGCAGCCCCGCCGGGGGGCTAGTGCAGTACTTC
TRBV18	NA	NA	TRBJ2-1	CASSPQGGAGSNEQFF	TGTGCCAGCTCACCTCAGGGGGGCGCGGGGAGCAATGAGCAGTTCTTC
TRBV5-4	NA	NA	TRBJ2-1	CASSLVQTEQFF	TGTGCCAGCAGCTTGGTACAGACGGAGCAGTTCTTC
TRBV10-3	NA	NA	TRBJ2-7	CAISESSGEISQYF	TGTGCCATCAGTGAGTCGTCAGGAGAAATAAGCCAGTACTTC